This T cell receptor (beta chain) was obtained from a study of PD-L1 blockade in urothelial cancer (dated by TCRdb to 2017 to 2019). About the investigation overall: Therapy was started around 2014 for all patients, and atezolizumab 1,200 mg was administered intravenously every 3 weeks. Blood samples gave a median of 141,255 T cells and 83,000 or so unique TCRs, with a median clonality of 0.080. About 85% of the roughly 29 patients were males with bladder-origin urothelial cancer, and about 65% of the 29 reported a prior smoking history. Pretreatment tumor samples and matched peripheral blood, collected serially before and after atezolizumab treatment, underwent TCR sequencing. Pretreatment blood TCR-seq was available for under 35 patients, at least one posttreatment blood collection was obtained for some 24 patients, and tumor TCR-seq was available for some 24 patients. An ECOG performance status of 0 or 1 was recorded for the patients, and 0 to 3 prior chemotherapy regimens had been received by the patients. Blood samples were analyzed at 3 weeks after treatment start (second dose) and at 6 weeks after treatment start. Durable clinical benefit was achieved by nine patients and was not achieved by 20 patients. The study was an exploratory multi-omic analysis of somatic, immune and clinical correlates of response to PD-L1 blockade with atezolizumab in urothelial cancer. Durable clinical benefit meant progression-free survival longer than 6 months, and TCR features were also tested against progression-free and overall survival. In the same patients, pretreatment tumors underwent whole exome sequencing and RNA sequencing in addition to TCR sequencing. Summary of the overall study and its limitations: Greater expansion of tumor-associated TCR clones in peripheral blood 3 weeks after the start of treatment was observed in patients with durable benefit (n of about 20, p = 0.022). A pretreatment peripheral blood TCR clonality below the median was linked to improved progression-free and overall survival. Because the sample size was small (n ≈ 27) and many exploratory analyses were performed, the results are intended to be hypothesis-generating.

A total of roughly 31 patients with locally advanced or metastatic urothelial carcinoma, treated at Memorial Sloan Kettering on a trial protocol, made up the cohort. Peripheral blood mononuclear cells were collected from each patient pretreatment and during treatment, giving between 1 and 8 total time points per patient. The Qiagen DNeasy Blood extraction kit was used to purify genomic DNA from total PBMCs and tumor samples. PBMCs were collected pretreatment and during treatment, and were isolated and stored as previously described. In its sample, this clone was seen a few times. There is no known antigen for this receptor. Base-call qualities are not available, and no considerably larger clone is one nucleotide away. Reading the germline V gene (reference sequence) gives CDR1 MNHNY and CDR2 SVGAGI. V gives up 5 bases and J gives up 3 bases, and the segment between their germline ends measures 11 bases. Including cysteine and phenylalanine, the CDR3 has 14 amino acids. Here the CDR3 DNA is all that survives: 42 bases in frame from base 1.

Synthetic TCR analog templates were spiked into each PCR so that absolute template abundance could be estimated from read counts. The immunoSEQ assay used bias-controlled V and J gene primers to amplify TCRbeta CDR3 regions from genomic DNA. Sequencing of rearranged TCRbeta segments was performed at approximately 20X coverage. The paper's processing steps were these. Sequencing errors were corrected by clustering, and CDR3s were annotated against IMGT so that V, D and J genes could be assigned. Only productive TCRbeta rearrangements were used in downstream analyses, excluding out-of-frame or stop-codon sequences. To compute clonality, Shannon entropy was normalized by the log of the number of unique productive sequences and then subtracted from one. Fisher's exact test with Benjamini-Hochberg correction, at a threshold of adjusted p below 0.01, was used to find clones that differed between time points or between blood and tumor. As stored in TCRdb, this immuneACCESS dataset retains in-frame rearrangements with V and J assigned. A fraction of the clones does not appear; measured against another copy, unresolved V genes explain less than half of the discrepancy, and the remainder lacks a known reason. V and J calls plus clone size are reproduced from that table; the DNA served to infer D and trimming. This sample lists 55,000 to 70,000 clones; about four fifths were detected once. The ten largest clones add up to 3.5% to 5.5% of the sample.

The source is a man aged 70 or older with urothelial cancer. Recombination connected TRBV6-6 to TRBJ1-5, with the D segment identity uncertain. This specimen was PBMCs, taken around atezolizumab (anti-PD-L1) treatment. The nucleotide sequence is given as TGTGCCAGCAGTCCCGGGAGCGCCAATCAGCCCCAGCATTTT. Translated, it gives CASSPGSANQPQHF.